The 32 T cell receptor beta chains reported below all come from one sample, sequenced in a study of blood T cell repertoires in COVID-19 (dated by TCRdb to 2018 to 2020). Preparation of the library involved the immunoSEQ multiplex PCR assay. TCRdb provides this immuneACCESS table in a form limited to in-frame rearrangements. Some clones are lacking; in checked studies, under half of them reflect an unresolved V gene, and why the rest are absent is not known. Recorded for this sample are around 140,000 clones; over 65% of them occurred a single time. The ten largest clones add up to roughly 4.8% of the sample. Sequencing was done on a sample of peripheral blood. The source is a human donor in a cohort sampled during active COVID-19.

The chain has TRBV21-1 and TRBJ1-4; the table gives TRBD1 as D, unverified against the DNA. TRBV21-1 is a listed pseudogene. CDR3 length: 15 amino acids. CDR3 DNA: TGTGCCAGCAGCAATGGGACAGGGTGGGAGGAAAAACTGTTTTTT. As protein: CASSNGTGWEEKLFF.

CDR3 protein: CASSTGGGSGEKLFF. CDR3 in DNA: TGTGCCAGCAGCACGGGGGGGGGAAGTGGTGAAAAACTGTTTTTT. The chain couples TRBV6-5 to TRBJ1-4; tentatively, D is TRBD1 (5 bases). The CDR3 consists of 15 residues. Trimming pared 6 bases from V and 7 bases from J, leaving 18 bases between. Germline-derived CDR1 and CDR2 are MNHEY and SVGAGI.

This chain joins TRBV3-1 (or the pseudogene TRBV3-2) and TRBJ1-5, with D maybe TRBD1 (6 bases). CDR1 and CDR2 (germline): LGHDT, YNNKEL (reference sequence). Trimming took 1 base from V and 2 from J, leaving 6 bases between them. The CDR3 runs 14 residues. The CDR3 is CASSQAGGNQPQHF. The CDR3 nucleotides are TGTGCCAGCAGCCAAGCAGGGGGCAATCAGCCCCAGCATTTT.

This clone was detected once. V is TRBV5-1 and J is TRBJ2-1; tentatively, D is TRBD1 (8 bases). CDR1 is SGHRS, CDR2 YFSETQ, per germline. The CDR3 spans 15 residues. Trimming took off 7 bases at V and 5 bases at J, with 19 bases between the two ends. The CDR3 DNA is TGCGCCAGCTTATCTACAGGGGGACTAAACAATGAGCAGTTCTTC. As protein: CASLSTGGLNNEQFF.

This clone was detected only once. The chain recombines TRBV30 with TRBJ1-1; 7 bases line up with TRBD1. CDR3 length: 15 amino acids. V lost 8 bases, J lost 4 bases, and 16 bases stayed unmatched. CDR1 GTSNPN and CDR2 SVGIG come from the germline V gene (reference sequence). The CDR3 coding sequence is TGTGCCGCCAGACTAAGGGGGCGCGAGGGCACTGAAGCTTTCTTT. Translation gives CAARLRGREGTEAFF.

J is TRBJ2-7 and V is TRBV6-4, with D unclear. V lost 3 bases, J lost 6 bases, and 15 bases lay in between. Germline V gene lookup returns CDR1 MRHNA and CDR2 SNTAGT. The CDR3 consists of 14 residues. The CDR3 DNA is TGTGCCAGCAGTGAGGATGCGATGTCGGGCGAGCAGTACGTC. As protein: CASSEDAMSGEQYV.

This clone was seen a single time. The chain combines TRBV19 with TRBJ2-5, with D possibly matching TRBD2 (5 bases). This CDR3 spans 14 amino acids. From germline, CDR1 is LNHDA and CDR2 SQIVND (reference sequence). Trimming stripped 5 bases from V and 5 bases from J, with 15 bases between. The CDR3 reads CASSSGEFGETQYF. DNA for the CDR3: TGTGCCAGTAGTTCCGGGGAGTTCGGGGAGACCCAGTACTTC.

The chain joins TRBV15 to TRBJ1-4; the D gene is possibly TRBD1 (5 bases). CDR1 and CDR2 from the germline V gene are LNHNV and YYDKDF (reference sequence). CDR3 size: 16 residues. Trimming stripped 1 base from V and 0 bases from J, with 9 bases between. The CDR3 bases are TGTGCCACCAGCAGAGGACGGGACTCAACTAATGAAAAACTGTTTTTT. Encoded protein: CATSRGRDSTNEKLFF.

V and J are TRBV14 and TRBJ2-3, with a weak D call TRBD2 (5 bases). The V end was cut by 3 bases, the J end by 6 bases, with 10 bases between. Per the germline V gene, CDR1 is SGHDN and CDR2 is FVKESK. The CDR3 is 13 residues long. CDR3: CASSQRRRDTQYF. The DNA of the CDR3 is TGTGCCAGCAGCCAGAGAAGGAGGGATACGCAGTATTTT.

This chain links TRBV3-1 (or the pseudogene TRBV3-2) with TRBJ2-3, with 9 bases matching TRBD2. The CDR3 loop spans 16 amino acids. Germline V CDR1 and CDR2: LGHDT, YNNKEL (reference sequence). The V and J ends lost 5 bases and 2 bases, in that order; junction bases with no gene match: 8. The CDR3 protein is CASSSRAGGLTDTQYF. For the CDR3, the DNA is TGTGCCAGCAGCTCAAGAGCGGGAGGACTCACAGATACGCAGTATTTT.

The chain has TRBV5-1 and TRBJ2-7; a weak D match, TRBD2 (5 bases). Germline CDR1 SGHRS, CDR2 YFSETQ. The CDR3 is 17 amino acids. The V and J ends lost 0 bases and 3 bases respectively, with 19 bases between them. This CDR3 is CASSLGQRPQRVYEQYF. Written as DNA, the CDR3 is TGCGCCAGCAGCTTGGGCCAACGACCTCAGAGGGTCTACGAGCAGTACTTC.

On this clone itself: Mismatch with germline at one junction end may stem from a read error. The chain carries TRBV7-7 and TRBJ2-2; tentatively, D is TRBD2 (6 bases). CDR3 size: 17 residues. Germline V gene data show CDR1 as SSHAT and CDR2 as FNYEAQ (reference sequence). CDR3 DNA sequence: TGTGCTAGCAGCTTAGCCCTCGGAGGGGCCCACACCGGGGAGCTGTTTTTT. It yields the protein CASSLALGGAHTGELFF.

This chain uses TRBV19 with TRBJ1-6, with TRBD1 matching 7 bases. V lost 5 bases to trimming and J lost 5 bases; unmatched junction nucleotides: 3. Germline loops: CDR1 LNHDA, CDR2 SQIVND (reference sequence). This CDR3 has 14 amino acids. The CDR3 here is CASSDRVDNSPLHF. DNA of the CDR3: TGTGCCAGTAGTGACAGGGTCGATAATTCACCCCTCCACTTT.

This clone was observed a single time. The J gene is TRBJ1-1, the V gene TRBV11-2; no definite D call. The V and J ends lost 5 bases and 8 bases respectively, with 15 bases between them. Germline-derived CDR1 and CDR2 are SGHAT and FQNNGV. CDR3 length: 13 residues. The CDR3 DNA sequence: TGTGCCAGCAGCCCGCTCCAGACTAGCGAAGCTTTCTTT. It translates to CASSPLQTSEAFF. Based on the CDR3 plus reference TRBV11-2 and TRBJ1-1, the full variable domain is EAGVAQSPRYKIIEKRQSVAFWCNPISGHATLYWYQQILGQGPKLLIQFQNNGVVDDSQLPKDRFSAERLKGVDSTLKIQPAKLEDSAVYLCASSPLQTSEAFFGQGTRLTVV.

CDR3 protein: CASSTLGGSRRYNEQFF. The DNA of the CDR3 is TGTGCCAGCAGTACCCTAGGGGGTAGCCGACGATACAATGAGCAGTTCTTC. The gene calls are TRBV27 and TRBJ2-1; weak D call: TRBD1 (6 bases). From germline, CDR1 is MNHEY and CDR2 SMNVEV (reference sequence). Deletions cut 5 bases from V and 4 bases from J, with 21 bases between. This CDR3 spans 17 amino acids.

J is TRBJ1-6 and V is TRBV6-1, with D hard to call. With 2 bases removed from V and 12 bases from J, the gap between germline ends came to 17 bases. Germline values: CDR1 MNHNS, CDR2 SASEGT. The CDR3 has 15 amino acids. CDR3 bases: TGTGCCAGCAGTGAACAGGACGGAACGGGAGGACCCCTCCACTTT. Encoded protein: CASSEQDGTGGPLHF.

The genes are TRBV6-5 and TRBJ1-5; TRBD1 agrees at 7 bases. The CDR3 length is 14 residues. The junction had 10 bases not matched to a gene; V was cut back by 10 bases and J by 4 bases. Germline assignment: CDR1 MNHEY and CDR2 SVGAGI. This CDR3 is CATDPWTGNQPQHF. CDR3 in DNA: TGTGCCACCGACCCCTGGACAGGTAATCAGCCCCAGCATTTT.

The chain employs TRBV3-1 (or the pseudogene TRBV3-2) and TRBJ2-3; D uncertain. CDR3 length: 14 amino acids. Germline values: CDR1 LGHDT, CDR2 YNNKEL (reference sequence). V shed 4 bases and J shed 3 bases, with 11 bases lying between them. CDR3 coding DNA: TGTGCCAGCAGCCCGAGATCGAATACAGATACGCAGTATTTT. Its protein product is CASSPRSNTDTQYF.

The genes are TRBV12-3 or TRBV12-4 and TRBJ1-2; D is unclear. Trimming removed 6 bases at V and 2 bases at J, with 7 bases between. The CDR3 runs to 12 residues. CDR3 nucleotide sequence: TGTGCCAGCAGACACGTAAACTATGGCTACACCTTC. It codes for CASRHVNYGYTF.

The V and J genes are TRBV18 and TRBJ1-2; perhaps TRBD1 as D (5 bases). Deletions cut 5 bases from V and 1 base from J, with 14 bases between. Looked up from germline, CDR1 is KGHSH and CDR2 is LQKENI. This CDR3 contains 15 residues. The CDR3 sequence: CASSSRQGINYGYTF. The DNA for the CDR3 is TGTGCCAGCTCATCCCGCCAGGGCATTAACTATGGCTACACCTTC. Drawing the rest from reference TRBV18 and TRBJ1-2, the complete variable domain is NAGVMQNPRHLVRRRGQEARLRCSPMKGHSHVYWYRQLPEEGLKFMVYLQKENIIDESGMPKERFSAEFPKEGPSILRIQQVVRGDSAAYFCASSSRQGINYGYTFGSGTRLTVV.

The V gene is TRBV28, the J gene TRBJ2-3, with a possible D match to TRBD2 (6 bases). This CDR3 comprises 14 residues. The germline gives CDR1 MDHEN, CDR2 SYDVKM. Trimming cost V 2 bases and J 5 bases, with 11 bases left between them. CDR3 nucleotides: TGTGCCAGCAGTTTAGGGGGGACTGAAGATACGCAGTATTTT. Translated: CASSLGGTEDTQYF.

The chain has TRBV5-6 and TRBJ1-1; D is ambiguous. CDR3 length equals 15 residues. Germline values: CDR1 SGHDT, CDR2 YYEEEE. V lost 3 bases, J lost 1 base, and 13 bases lay in between. The CDR3 loop is CASSSTHRQNTEAFF. CDR3 DNA sequence: TGTGCCAGCAGCTCAACCCACAGACAGAACACTGAAGCTTTCTTT.

The chain recombines TRBV27 with TRBJ2-2, with 7 nucleotides matching TRBD1. J gave up 8 bases and V 5 bases, and 11 bases lay outside the gene matches. Germline V CDR1 and CDR2: MNHEY, SMNVEV (reference sequence). This CDR3 comprises 15 residues. DNA for the CDR3: TGTGCCAGCAGTCCAACAGACAGGGATGGAGGGGAGCTGTTTTTT. Amino acid sequence: CASSPTDRDGGELFF.

The chain employs TRBV5-4 and TRBJ2-3; 15 nucleotides match TRBD2. Germline V gene sequence: CDR1 SGHNT, CDR2 YYREEE (reference sequence). V lost 4 bases and J lost 0; bases outside the gene matches: 6. This CDR3 is built from 18 residues. The CDR3, as DNA: TGTGCCAGCAGCCGGGGACTAGCGGGAGGTTCTAGCACAGATACGCAGTATTTT. Protein: CASSRGLAGGSSTDTQYF.

This chain joins TRBV5-6 and TRBJ2-3; 9 nucleotides line up with TRBD1. Unmatched junction bases numbered 6, after V lost 2 bases and J lost 5 bases. The length of the CDR3 is 15 residues. Germline CDR1 reads SGHDT; CDR2 reads YYEEEE. CDR3 residues: CASSFTGGGGDTQYF. CDR3 DNA: TGTGCCAGCAGCTTTACAGGGGGCGGTGGAGATACGCAGTATTTT.

The V call is TRBV7-3, the J call TRBJ1-1; D call uncertain. CDR3 length equals 14 residues. Trimming stripped 2 bases from V and 1 base from J, with 8 bases between. Germline CDR1 SGHTA, CDR2 FQGTGA. The CDR3 DNA reads as TGTGCCAGCAGCTTAGGGCACTCGAACACTGAAGCTTTCTTT. This gives the protein CASSLGHSNTEAFF.

The chain couples TRBV4-1 to TRBJ2-5; 8 nucleotides align to TRBD2. V lost 4 bases, J lost 2 bases, and 6 bases stayed unmatched. This CDR3 contains 15 residues. In germline, CDR1 is MGHRA, CDR2 YSYEKL. The CDR3 protein is CASSPLERGQETQYF. CDR3 in DNA: TGCGCCAGCAGCCCACTGGAGCGGGGGCAAGAGACCCAGTACTTC.

The V call is TRBV6-5, the J call TRBJ1-1; possible D gene TRBD1, 6 bases. With 10 bases removed from V and 1 base from J, the gap between germline ends came to 19 bases. In germline, CDR1 is MNHEY, CDR2 SVGAGI. This CDR3 region has 15 residues. For the CDR3, the DNA is TGTGCCACCCTACCCCTTGAGACAGGGAACACTGAAGCTTTCTTT. Amino acid sequence: CATLPLETGNTEAFF.

The CDR3 spells CASSLNGQGADNSPLHF. The CDR3 DNA reads as TGTGCCAGCAGCTTAAACGGTCAGGGGGCGGATAATTCACCCCTCCACTTT. This chain uses TRBV7-3 with TRBJ1-6, with 8 nucleotides matching TRBD1. The V and J ends lost 1 base and 5 bases, in that order; junction bases with no gene match: 7. From germline, CDR1 is SGHTA and CDR2 FQGTGA. The CDR3 loop spans 17 amino acids.

For the CDR3, the DNA is TGTGCCATTTCGGCCGGGAAGGAGGGTACCACTAATGAAAAACTGTTTTTT. Residues: CAISAGKEGTTNEKLFF. This chain joins TRBV10-3 and TRBJ1-4; no clear D gene. Germline V lookup: CDR1 ENHRY, CDR2 SYGVKD. V shed 9 bases and J shed 2 bases, with 22 bases lying between them. This CDR3 has 17 residues.

The chain is built from TRBV10-3 and TRBJ1-3; TRBD1 matches 10 bases. Trimming cost V 2 bases and J 3 bases; bases outside gene matches: 7. The germline CDR1 and CDR2 sequences are ENHRY and SYGVKD. The CDR3 has 17 amino acids. The chain's CDR3 is CAISEPGQGSGGNTIYF. CDR3 bases: TGTGCCATCAGTGAGCCGGGACAGGGGTCGGGTGGAAACACCATATATTTT.

This chain links TRBV2 with TRBJ1-5, with 10 nucleotides matching TRBD1. The germline CDR1 and CDR2 sequences are SNHLY and FYNNEI. The ends lost 1 base at V and 5 bases at J; junction bases unmatched: 2. The CDR3 totals 15 residues. The DNA of the CDR3 is TGTGCCAGCAGTGAAGGGACAGGGGGTGATCAGCCCCAGCATTTT. Protein product: CASSEGTGGDQPQHF.